These 29 T cell receptor beta chains came from one sample sequenced in a study of blood T cell repertoires in COVID-19. Sequenced by immunoSEQ multiplex PCR; TCRdb stores in-frame clones only, minus some. Of approximately 350,000 clones in the sample, approximately 90% were seen once. The sequenced material came from peripheral blood. The origin of the receptors is a woman under 30 who had recovered from COVID-19.

The gene calls are TRBV25-1 and TRBJ2-1, with 12 bases lining up with TRBD2. This CDR3 comprises 15 residues. V was pared by 4 bases and J by 3 bases, with 1 base of the junction left unmatched. Looked up from germline, CDR1 is MGHDK and CDR2 is SYGVNS. The CDR3 DNA follows: TGTGCCAGCAGTGCGGGACTAGCGGGCTACAATGAGCAGTTCTTC. It translates to CASSAGLAGYNEQFF.

V and J are TRBV11-2 and TRBJ1-1; D gene ambiguous. Trimming left V 5 bases short and J 2 bases short, with 9 bases between. This CDR3 spans 13 amino acids. CDR1 SGHAT and CDR2 FQNNGV come from the germline V gene. The CDR3 spells CASSPQVNTEAFF. CDR3 DNA: TGTGCCAGCAGCCCTCAGGTTAACACTGAAGCTTTCTTT.

The V call is TRBV4-1, the J call TRBJ2-3; 11 nucleotides match TRBD2. V was clipped by 2 bases and J by 3 bases; unmatched bases: 1. CDR1 and CDR2 from the germline V gene are MGHRA and YSYEKL. The CDR3 has 15 amino acids. CDR3 loop: CASSQRTSGTDTQYF. Written as DNA, the CDR3 is TGCGCCAGCAGCCAAAGGACTAGCGGGACAGATACGCAGTATTTT.

This clone was observed a handful of times. The rearrangement links TRBV2 to TRBJ2-3, with TRBD1 matching 8 bases. Germline values: CDR1 SNHLY, CDR2 FYNNEI. The length of the CDR3 is 11 residues. V shed 10 bases, J shed 6 bases, and the junction held 3 bases outside the gene matches. The DNA of the CDR3 is TGTGCCATACGGACAGGGGATACGCAGTATTTT. It yields the protein CAIRTGDTQYF. Full variable domain (missing parts from reference TRBV2 and TRBJ2-3): EPEVTQTPSHQVTQMGQEVILRCVPISNHLYFYWYRQILGQKVEFLVSFYNNEISEKSEIFDDQFSVERPDGSNFTLKIRSTKLEDSAMYFCAIRTGDTQYFGPGTRLTVL.

The chain joins TRBV5-1 to TRBJ1-2; 7 bases fit TRBD1. Per germline, CDR1 SGHRS and CDR2 YFSETQ. The CDR3 has 14 residues. V shed 1 base and J 8 bases; nucleotides not matched to a gene: 8. CDR3 protein: CASSLTLTGKGYTF. Here the CDR3 DNA reads TGCGCCAGCAGCTTGACCTTGACAGGGAAAGGCTACACCTTC.

The chain has TRBV7-2 and TRBJ1-1; 10 positions agree with TRBD1. Germline assignment: CDR1 SGHTA and CDR2 FQGNSA. The trim removed 1 base at V and 5 bases at J, leaving 7 bases unmatched. This CDR3 comprises 16 residues. The CDR3 DNA reads TGTGCCAGCAGCTTAGGCCGGGACAGGGGTAGGACTGAAGCTTTCTTT. Its protein product is CASSLGRDRGRTEAFF. Full variable domain (missing parts from reference TRBV7-2 and TRBJ1-1): GAGVSQSPSNKVTEKGKDVELRCDPISGHTALYWYRQSLGQGLEFLIYFQGNSAPDKSGLPSDRFSAERTGGSVSTLTIQRTQQEDSAVYLCASSLGRDRGRTEAFFGQGTRLTVV.

The gene calls are TRBV12-3 or TRBV12-4 and TRBJ1-2; no clear D. CDR3 length: 12 residues. V was shortened by 1 base and J by 8 bases, with 8 bases between the two germline ends. Here the CDR3 reads CASSLGRRGYTF. The CDR3, as DNA: TGTGCCAGCAGTTTAGGCAGGCGCGGCTACACCTTC.

The chain couples TRBV7-9 to TRBJ2-1, with 9 bases fitting TRBD2. Germline V lookup: CDR1 SEHNR, CDR2 FQNEAQ (reference sequence). The CDR3 spans 15 residues. V shed 5 bases, J shed 7 bases, and the junction held 9 bases outside the gene matches. In DNA form, the CDR3 reads TGTGCCAGCAGCCGCTTGGCGGGAGGGCGAAATGAGCAGTTCTTC. Its protein product is CASSRLAGGRNEQFF.

This clone was counted a few times. The chain joins TRBV19 to TRBJ1-2; no definite D call. From germline, CDR1 is LNHDA and CDR2 SQIVND (reference sequence). The V gene lost 9 bases and the J gene lost 6 bases, with 17 bases spanning the gap. The CDR3 has 13 amino acids. The CDR3 bases are TGTGCCAGCTTGCGGACGGAGGTGGATGGCTACACCTTC. Translated: CASLRTEVDGYTF. The full variable domain, rest sourced from reference TRBV19 and TRBJ1-2, is DGGITQSPKYLFRKEGQNVTLSCEQNLNHDAMYWYRQDPGQGLRLIYYSQIVNDFQKGDIAEGYSVSREKKESFPLTVTSAQKNPTAFYLCASLRTEVDGYTFGSGTRLTVV.

The chain uses TRBV29-1 and TRBJ2-1, with a weak D call TRBD2 (6 bases). Germline CDR1 SQVTM, CDR2 ANQGSEA. The CDR3 runs to 13 residues. Trimming shortened V by 6 bases and J by 3 bases, and 12 bases separated the two germline ends. The CDR3 sequence is CSVLSGYYNEQFF. In DNA, the CDR3 is TGCAGCGTCCTTAGCGGTTACTACAATGAGCAGTTCTTC.

This clone was seen more than once but under ten times. CDR3 amino acids: CASSPRYRDNNNEQFF. DNA of the CDR3: TGTGCCAGCTCACCACGATACAGGGACAACAACAATGAGCAGTTCTTC. The genes are TRBV18 and TRBJ2-1, with a possible D match to TRBD1 (6 bases). The V end lost 1 base, the J end lost 5 bases, and 15 bases lay between the germline ends. In germline, CDR1 is KGHSH, CDR2 LQKENI. The CDR3 spans 16 residues.

The chain recombines TRBV7-2 with TRBJ2-5; D is uncertain. V dropped 2 bases and J dropped 2 bases, with 6 bases sitting between them. The CDR3 spans 13 residues. Germline V gene lookup returns CDR1 SGHTA and CDR2 FQGNSA. CDR3 in amino acids: CASSLLVQETQYF. The CDR3, as DNA: TGTGCCAGCAGCTTACTAGTACAAGAGACCCAGTACTTC.

In this sample, this clone turned up once. V gene TRBV9 combines with J gene TRBJ2-3; 8 nucleotides align to TRBD2. There are 14 residues in the CDR3. V trimming: 3 bases; J trimming: 10 bases; junction bases outside the gene matches: 10. CDR1 is SGDLS and CDR2 is YYNGEE in the germline V gene. The CDR3 bases are TGTGCCAGCAGCGCCCGTTCGGGAGGGGGTTCGCAGTATTTT. Protein product: CASSARSGGGSQYF. The full variable domain, with the rest looked up from reference TRBV9 and TRBJ2-3, is DSGVTQTPKHLITATGQRVTLRCSPRSGDLSVYWYQQSLDQGLQFLIQYYNGEERAKGNILERFSAQQFPDLHSELNLSSLELGDSALYFCASSARSGGGSQYFGPGTRLTVL.

The rearrangement joins TRBV28 to TRBJ1-5; no firm D call. Germline V gene lookup returns CDR1 MDHEN and CDR2 SYDVKM. The V end lost 8 bases, the J end lost 1 base, and 6 bases lay between the germline ends. The CDR3 has 12 amino acids. The chain's CDR3 is CASHMSNQPQHF. CDR3 coding DNA: TGTGCCAGCCACATGAGCAATCAGCCCCAGCATTTT.

This clone was observed a single time. The chain couples TRBV19 to TRBJ2-1; TRBD1 matches 7 bases. Germline lookup yields CDR1 LNHDA and CDR2 SQIVND (reference sequence). This CDR3 comprises 15 residues. Trimming cost V 5 bases and J 9 bases; bases outside gene matches: 13. The CDR3 DNA sequence: TGTGCCAGTAGTTTTCCAACCGGGACAGCAAGTGAGCAGTTCTTC. Protein sequence: CASSFPTGTASEQFF.

The CDR3 DNA sequence: TGTGCCAGCAGCTTAGTTTCGGGAGGGCCCCACGAGCAGTACGTC. It translates to CASSLVSGGPHEQYV. The V call is TRBV11-2, the J call TRBJ2-7; the match to TRBD2 covers 8 bases. V shed 1 base, J shed 5 bases, and the junction held 7 bases outside the gene matches. Germline assignment: CDR1 SGHAT and CDR2 FQNNGV. This CDR3 contains 15 residues.

CDR3 protein: CASSPRPGQGMSYEQYV. The CDR3 bases are TGTGCCAGCAGCCCCCGCCCGGGACAGGGTATGTCCTACGAGCAGTACGTC. V is TRBV6-2 or TRBV6-3 and J is TRBJ2-7, with 9 bases lining up with TRBD1. CDR3 length: 17 residues. Looked up from germline, CDR1 is MNHEY and CDR2 is SVGEGT. V shed 6 bases and J 1 base; nucleotides not matched to a gene: 13.

The chain employs TRBV19 and TRBJ1-4; no firm D call. Deletions cut 7 bases from V and 8 bases from J, with 17 bases between. Germline CDR1 LNHDA, CDR2 SQIVND (reference sequence). The CDR3 extends over 14 amino acids. Here the CDR3 DNA reads TGTGCCAGTACGACGGGGTTCGTCGGGGAAAAACTGTTTTTT. Residues: CASTTGFVGEKLFF.

CDR3 sequence (DNA): TGTGCCAGCAGCTTAGGACTAGCGGGAGGGATTTTCTTC. Translation gives CASSLGLAGGIFF. The chain uses TRBV11-3 and TRBJ2-1; 14 bases are shared with TRBD2. Germline CDR1 and CDR2: SGHNT and YENEEA. V lost 1 base to trimming and J lost 16 bases; unmatched junction nucleotides: 3. The CDR3 length is 13 residues. Variable domain in full (rest from reference TRBV11-3 and TRBJ2-1): EAGVVQSPRYKIIEKKQPVAFWCNPISGHNTLYWYLQNLGQGPELLIRYENEEAVDDSQLPKDRFSAERLKGVDSTLKIQPAELGDSAVYLCASSLGLAGGIFFGPGTRLTVL.

This chain links TRBV13 with TRBJ2-5; a possible D gene is TRBD2 (6 bases). The V end lost 0 bases, the J end lost 5 bases, and 13 bases lay between the germline ends. The CDR3 consists of 15 residues. The germline V gene encodes CDR1 PRHDT and CDR2 FYEKMQ (reference sequence). DNA for the CDR3: TGTGCCAGCAGCTTAGGAGGGCGGGGTTCGGAGACCCAGTACTTC. The encoded protein is CASSLGGRGSETQYF. The full variable domain, rest sourced from reference TRBV13 and TRBJ2-5, is AAGVIQSPRHLIKEKRETATLKCYPIPRHDTVYWYQQGPGQDPQFLISFYEKMQSDKGSIPDRFSAQQFSDYHSELNMSSLELGDSALYFCASSLGGRGSETQYFGPGTRLLVL.

This sequence joins TRBV10-3 and TRBJ2-3; 12 bases match TRBD2. CDR1 and CDR2 from the germline V gene are ENHRY and SYGVKD. V lost 6 bases, J lost 3 bases, and 13 bases stayed unmatched. This CDR3 has 18 amino acids. CDR3 nucleotide sequence: TGTGCCATCAGGGCCCAGACTAGCGGGAGCGGATGGACAGATACGCAGTATTTT. It encodes CAIRAQTSGSGWTDTQYF.

Concerning this clone itself: Other nucleotide sequences in the sample specify the same CDR3. The DNA of the CDR3 is TGTGCCAGCAGCCTAGCGGGCACAGATACGCAGTATTTT. Its protein product is CASSLAGTDTQYF. V usage is TRBV11-2 and J usage is TRBJ2-3, with 7 bases matching TRBD2. This CDR3 comprises 13 residues. With V trimmed by 5 bases and J by 1 base, 0 bases remained unmatched. Germline CDR1 and CDR2: SGHAT and FQNNGV.

V is TRBV30 and J is TRBJ1-2; perhaps TRBD1 as D (6 bases). V was shortened by 2 bases and J by 3 bases, with 7 bases between the two germline ends. CDR1 and CDR2 (germline): GTSNPN, SVGIG (reference sequence). CDR3 length equals 12 residues. This chain's CDR3 is CAWSPGDYGYTF. The CDR3 DNA reads TGTGCCTGGAGTCCAGGGGACTATGGCTACACCTTC. The complete variable domain, with remaining parts taken from reference TRBV30 and TRBJ1-2, reads SQTIHQWPATLVQPVGSPLSLECTVEGTSNPNLYWYRQAAGRGLQLLFYSVGIGQISSEVPQNLSASRPQDRQFILSSKKLLLSDSGFYLCAWSPGDYGYTFGSGTRLTVV.

The rearrangement joins TRBV6-6 to TRBJ1-6; 7 bases match TRBD1. CDR3 length equals 15 residues. CDR1 is MNHNY, CDR2 SVGAGI, per germline (reference sequence). J gave up 8 bases and V 6 bases, and 10 bases lay outside the gene matches. Here the CDR3 reads CASRKMTGSDSPLHF. DNA for the CDR3: TGTGCCAGCAGGAAAATGACAGGGTCCGATTCACCCCTCCACTTT.

This chain uses TRBV10-1 with TRBJ1-2; weak D call: TRBD1 (5 bases). V was shortened by 7 bases and J by 1 base, with 13 bases between the two germline ends. This CDR3 has 14 residues. CDR1 and CDR2 (germline): WNHNN, SYGVQD (reference sequence). This CDR3 is CASIGHRLNYGYTF. CDR3 DNA sequence: TGCGCCAGCATTGGACACAGACTTAACTATGGCTACACCTTC.

This chain uses TRBV30 with TRBJ1-6; D call uncertain. The CDR3 loop spans 13 amino acids. In germline, CDR1 is GTSNPN, CDR2 SVGIG (reference sequence). CDR3 region: CASRAGEFSPLHF. CDR3 nucleotide sequence: TGTGCGTCCCGCGCCGGGGAGTTCTCACCCCTCCACTTT.

The chain has TRBV24-1 and TRBJ2-1; 7 positions agree with TRBD1. The CDR3 sequence is 14 residues long. The ends lost 5 bases at V and 5 bases at J; junction bases unmatched: 5. Germline CDR1 reads KGHDR; CDR2 reads SFDVKD. CDR3 in amino acids: CATSVSGTDNEQFF. Written as DNA, the CDR3 is TGTGCCACCAGTGTTTCCGGGACAGACAATGAGCAGTTCTTC.

The CDR3 DNA follows: TGTGCCAGCAGCTTAGACGCCCAGGGAATCGTAAAGCCTCGCTATGGCTACACCTTC. Protein product: CASSLDAQGIVKPRYGYTF. The V and J genes are TRBV7-8 and TRBJ1-2, with D perhaps TRBD1 (5 bases). V gave up 1 base and J gave up 4 bases, with 25 bases separating them. CDR3 length: 19 amino acids. CDR1 and CDR2 from the germline V gene are SGHVS and FQNEAQ.

CDR3 coding DNA: TGTGCCAGCAGCTTAGATCTTGGACAAGGGTCACCCCTCCACTTT. This gives the protein CASSLDLGQGSPLHF. The chain uses TRBV11-2 and TRBJ1-6; D may be TRBD1 (5 bases). Germline V gene sequence: CDR1 SGHAT, CDR2 FQNNGV. This CDR3 region has 15 residues. Between the trimmed V and J ends, which lost 0 bases and 10 bases, there was a span of 13 bases.